A selection of T cell receptor beta chains follows, all from one sample in a study of blood T cell repertoires in COVID-19. Method: immunoSEQ multiplex PCR; TCRdb's copy keeps in-frame clones and lacks some. The sample yields about 14,000 clones, around 90% seen once. Material for sequencing was peripheral blood. All receptors come from a human donor in a cohort sampled during active COVID-19. CDR3s include the opening cysteine and the closing phenylalanine or tryptophan. A D gene is named only where the DNA matches it firmly.

v_gene	d_gene	j_gene	CDR3aa
TRBV30	TRBD1	TRBJ1-2	CAWKGTESYGYTF
TRBV2	TRBD2	TRBJ2-1	CASSKRGMNNEQFF
TRBV27	TRBD1	TRBJ1-2	CASSLSDRGNAYTF
TRBV27	NA	TRBJ1-4	CASSAPRQAPNEKLFF
TRBV4-1	NA	TRBJ1-2	CASSQEGAAGYTF
TRBV24-1	TRBD1	TRBJ2-7	CATKGQGYEQYF
TRBV7-8	TRBD2	TRBJ2-5	CASSYKEGLAGETQYF
TRBV5-1	TRBD2	TRBJ2-5	CASSRGEGMAETQYF
TRBV27	NA	TRBJ1-2	CASSLQGSQGGYTF
TRBV14	TRBD1	TRBJ2-6	CASSQDWEDRGVGANVLTF
TRBV6-6	NA	TRBJ1-2	CASSYGAGLHYGYTF
TRBV11-2	TRBD2	TRBJ2-5	CASSLAWVSGGKGETQYF
TRBV20-1	TRBD1	TRBJ2-7	CSASGQGGSSYEQYF
TRBV7-2	TRBD2	TRBJ2-5	CASSLGSGPQETQYF
TRBV18	TRBD1	TRBJ2-5	CASSLGTGIETQYF
TRBV28	NA	TRBJ1-2	CASSLLRPGVGYTF
TRBV11-2	NA	TRBJ1-1	CASSNTGTPEAFF
TRBV6-2/TRBV6-3	NA	TRBJ1-6	CASSYATNSPLHF
TRBV19	TRBD1	TRBJ2-1	CASSPWDSQAYNEQFF
TRBV28	TRBD1	TRBJ1-4	CASTSDRGKRTNEKLFF
TRBV2	TRBD1	TRBJ2-3	CASSWDRSTDTQYF
TRBV3-1/TRBV3-2	TRBD2	TRBJ2-1	CASSQAGGSYNEQFF
TRBV10-3	NA	TRBJ1-2	CAISEAGAIYGYTF
TRBV2	TRBD2	TRBJ2-1	CASSTSGGAINEQFF
TRBV19	NA	TRBJ1-2	CASSTNGGAASNYGYTF
TRBV7-2	NA	TRBJ2-1	CASSPVGRGNNEQFF
TRBV25-1	TRBD1	TRBJ2-5	CASSDRTGIETQYF
TRBV18	NA	TRBJ1-3	CASSPPQGGNTIYF
TRBV29-1	NA	TRBJ2-7	CSAGQAGRYEQYF
TRBV7-8	NA	TRBJ2-7	CASSLDGRDVRYEQYF
TRBV5-1	NA	TRBJ1-2	CASSLEGDHGYTF
TRBV19	TRBD2	TRBJ2-7	CASRLLAGERYEQYF
TRBV3-1/TRBV3-2	TRBD1	TRBJ1-2	CASSHWDRINYGYTF
TRBV6-6	NA	TRBJ1-4	CASSLLSATNEKLFF
TRBV19	NA	TRBJ2-1	CASSLSGTSNEQFF
TRBV24-1	TRBD1	TRBJ1-5	CATSAWGQGDNQPQHF
TRBV9	NA	TRBJ2-2	CASSVLGIEVPGELFF
TRBV7-2	TRBD1	TRBJ2-6	CASSLAFQQGASGANVLTF
TRBV19	TRBD2	TRBJ2-5	CASSIRGTSGISETQYF
TRBV11-2	NA	TRBJ2-7	CASSLEAGDHYEQYF
TRBV15	TRBD2	TRBJ2-5	CATSRGGSGSETQYF
TRBV7-9	NA	TRBJ1-3	CASSLQGNTIYF
TRBV19	TRBD2	TRBJ2-7	CASSSTAGGRNEQYF
TRBV30	TRBD1	TRBJ1-3	CAWSPGTGAGNTIYF
TRBV6-5	NA	TRBJ1-5	CASRSGNQPQHF
TRBV6-2/TRBV6-3	NA	TRBJ2-6	CASSYGLAGANVLTF
TRBV27	NA	TRBJ1-6	CASSLSSPPNSPLHF
TRBV20-1	NA	TRBJ2-7	CSASPGGTSGEQYF
TRBV5-1	TRBD1	TRBJ2-7	CASSLGAGGPYEQYF
TRBV24-1	NA	TRBJ2-5	CATGGPQETQYF
TRBV6-6	TRBD1	TRBJ2-1	CASSYDQDRGRRQFF
TRBV7-2	NA	TRBJ2-7	CASSPTGLTYEQYF
TRBV5-6	TRBD1	TRBJ1-2	CASSRRGTGASGYTF
TRBV3-1/TRBV3-2	TRBD2	TRBJ2-3	CASSQQTSGSRDTQYF
TRBV11-3	TRBD1	TRBJ2-7	CASSPQTGGGYEQYF